Listed here are 18 T cell receptor beta chains from one sample, sequenced in a study of a mutant IDH1 vaccine in newly diagnosed glioma. Their antigens are not known. Time point here: week 23, last vaccination. In every dose of vaccine, 300 ug of mutant IDH1 20-mer peptide was given alongside topical imiquimod. Produced via immunoSEQ multiplex PCR; TCRdb's table is partial and in-frame only. The sample has 60,000 to 85,000 clones, approximately 89% seen once. This specimen was PBMCs, taken from a glioma patient whose treatment included an IDH1 peptide vaccine. The receptors were sampled from a woman aged 45-65 years with glioma.

This clone showed up just once. The V gene is TRBV7-9, the J gene TRBJ2-5, with TRBD2 matching over 15 bases. J lost 4 bases, V lost 5 bases, and 5 bases had no gene match. Germline CDR1 reads SEHNR; CDR2 reads FQNEAQ (reference sequence). There are 16 residues in the CDR3. CDR3 residues: CASSPGLAGGRETQYF. The DNA of the CDR3 is TGTGCCAGCAGCCCAGGACTAGCGGGAGGGCGAGAGACCCAGTACTTC.

About this clone: The germline gene is not matched at one end of the junction; a read error may be the cause. The J gene is TRBJ1-4, the V gene TRBV5-1; D is perhaps TRBD1 (6 bases). The CDR3 contains 16 residues. Germline V gene lookup returns CDR1 SGHRS and CDR2 YFSETQ. The CDR3 DNA is TGCGCCAGCAACTTGAGGGCACAAGGGGGAAACGAAAAACTGTTTTTT. This encodes CASNLRAQGGNEKLFF. The full variable domain, in which reference TRBV5-1 and TRBJ1-4 provide the parts outside the CDR3, is KAGVTQTPRYLIKTRGQQVTLSCSPISGHRSVSWYQQTPGQGLQFLFEYFSETQRNKGNFPGRFSGRQFSNSRSEMNVSTLELGDSALYLCASNLRAQGGNEKLFFGSGTQLSVL.

This chain connects TRBV6-5 to TRBJ2-2, with 9 nucleotides matching TRBD1. The CDR3 is 14 amino acids. J was trimmed by 8 bases and V by 5 bases; bases with no gene match: 6. Germline V CDR1 and CDR2: MNHEY, SVGAGI. The chain's CDR3 is CASSPDRGSGELFF. CDR3 nucleotide sequence: TGTGCCAGCAGTCCGGACAGGGGCTCGGGGGAGCTGTTTTTT.

The chain has TRBV28 and TRBJ1-5; no reliable D call. Trimming stripped 5 bases from V and 11 bases from J, with 19 bases between. Germline assignment: CDR1 MDHEN and CDR2 SYDVKM. This CDR3 is 14 amino acids long. CDR3 loop: CASSPKRGVRSQHF. DNA for the CDR3: TGTGCCAGCAGTCCCAAACGAGGCGTACGGTCCCAGCATTTT.

The V call is TRBV7-2, the J call TRBJ2-5; 11 bases map to TRBD2. V dropped 1 base and J dropped 0; count of bases not matched to a gene: 10. Germline assignment: CDR1 SGHTA and CDR2 FQGNSA. The CDR3 covers 19 residues. This chain's CDR3 is CASSLDPSSGLADQETQYF. The DNA of the CDR3 is TGTGCCAGCAGCTTAGATCCGAGTTCGGGACTAGCGGACCAAGAGACCCAGTACTTC.

The chain joins TRBV9 to TRBJ1-2, with D perhaps TRBD1 (5 bases). Trimming left V 2 bases short and J 3 bases short, with 11 bases between. The germline V gene has CDR1 SGDLS and CDR2 YYNGEE. The CDR3 spans 14 residues. The CDR3 DNA is TGTGCCAGCAGCGTTGGAGGGGAGGACTATGGCTACACCTTC. It specifies CASSVGGEDYGYTF.

In this sample, this clone turned up a few times. The V call is TRBV30, the J call TRBJ1-1; unclear D gene. Germline V CDR1 and CDR2: GTSNPN, SVGIG (reference sequence). The CDR3 consists of 14 residues. Deletions cut 0 bases from V and 4 bases from J, with 12 bases between. CDR3 bases: TGTGCCTGGAGTGTACCTTGGAAGGGCACTGAAGCTTTCTTT. This codes for CAWSVPWKGTEAFF.

This clone appeared once. Here the CDR3 reads CASIPPGQNPQPQHF. CDR3 coding DNA: TGTGCCAGCATCCCTCCGGGACAGAATCCTCAGCCCCAGCATTTT. The chain joins TRBV28 to TRBJ1-5; 7 nucleotides match TRBD1. The germline CDR1 and CDR2 sequences are MDHEN and SYDVKM. After removal of 7 bases from V and 6 bases from J, the junction contained 12 bases not matched to a gene. This CDR3 comprises 15 residues.

V usage is TRBV2 and J usage is TRBJ2-1, with D possibly TRBD2 on 6 matching bases. CDR1 SNHLY and CDR2 FYNNEI come from the germline V gene. The CDR3 length is 14 residues. Trimming took off 7 bases at V and 2 bases at J, with 12 bases between the two ends. The CDR3 protein is CASKGGITYNEQFF. The CDR3 nucleotides read TGTGCCAGCAAGGGCGGGATCACCTACAATGAGCAGTTCTTC.

J is TRBJ2-3 and V is TRBV7-6; D tentatively reads TRBD1 or TRBD2 (6 bases each). The length of the CDR3 is 14 residues. Trimming shortened V by 0 bases and J by 6 bases, and 10 bases separated the two germline ends. The V gene's germline CDR1 is SGHVS and CDR2 FNYEAQ. CDR3 nucleotides: TGTGCCAGCAGCTTAGCGGGGGGCGCGGATACGCAGTATTTT. Protein product: CASSLAGGADTQYF. Together with reference TRBV7-6 and TRBJ2-3, the CDR3 gives the full variable domain: GAGVSQSPRYKVTKRGQDVALRCDPISGHVSLYWYRQALGQGPEFLTYFNYEAQQDKSGLPNDRFSAERPEGSISTLTIQRTEQRDSAMYRCASSLAGGADTQYFGPGTRLTVL.

The chain carries TRBV5-6 and TRBJ2-3; D call uncertain. The germline V gene has CDR1 SGHDT and CDR2 YYEEEE. This CDR3 spans 13 amino acids. Trimming shortened V by 2 bases and J by 6 bases, and 10 bases separated the two germline ends. The CDR3 sequence: CASSFRDMDTQYF. The CDR3 DNA is TGTGCCAGCAGCTTTCGAGATATGGATACGCAGTATTTT.

The V and J genes are TRBV27 and TRBJ2-1; TRBD2 might be the D (5 bases). Trimming cost V 7 bases and J 0 bases, with 13 bases left between them. Germline CDR1 is MNHEY and CDR2 is SMNVEV (reference sequence). The CDR3 is 15 amino acids. The CDR3: CASKSGRSSYNEQFF. CDR3 sequence (DNA): TGTGCCAGCAAAAGCGGTCGTAGCTCCTACAATGAGCAGTTCTTC.

The CDR3 nucleotides are TGTGCCAGCAGCAGACTAGCCATGAACACCGGGGAGCTGTTTTTT. Amino acids: CASSRLAMNTGELFF. This sequence joins TRBV7-9 and TRBJ2-2, with 7 bases that match TRBD2. The length of the CDR3 is 15 residues. CDR1 SEHNR and CDR2 FQNEAQ come from the germline V gene (reference sequence). V shed 5 bases, J shed 1 base, and the junction held 4 bases outside the gene matches.

This clone was recorded a few times. The chain is built from TRBV7-9 and TRBJ1-1, with 7 bases aligning to TRBD1. CDR1 is SEHNR, CDR2 FQNEAQ, per germline (reference sequence). Trimming took 1 base from V and 0 from J; bases not matched to a gene: 2. The CDR3 is 15 residues long. The CDR3 is CASSLETGMNTEAFF. Written as DNA, the CDR3 is TGTGCCAGCAGCTTAGAGACAGGGATGAACACTGAAGCTTTCTTT.

The rearrangement uses TRBV4-1 and TRBJ1-2; TRBD1 might be the D (5 bases). Germline V gene lookup returns CDR1 MGHRA and CDR2 YSYEKL. V gave up 0 bases and J gave up 4 bases, with 18 bases separating them. CDR3 size: 17 residues. Here the CDR3 reads CASSQDRTQQRAYGYTF. The DNA for the CDR3 is TGCGCCAGCAGCCAAGATCGGACACAGCAAAGGGCCTATGGCTACACCTTC.

The rearrangement joins TRBV30 to TRBJ1-6; D remains unclear. Germline V gene data show CDR1 as GTSNPN and CDR2 as SVGIG (reference sequence). The germline V and J ends were trimmed by 0 bases and 4 bases, with 10 bases remaining between them. The CDR3 totals 15 residues. Here the CDR3 reads CAWSVAGFYNSPLHF. The CDR3 nucleotides read TGTGCCTGGAGTGTCGCAGGCTTTTATAATTCACCCCTCCACTTT.

This clone came up a few times. The chain employs TRBV10-2 and TRBJ1-1, with D possibly being TRBD1 (6 bases). Germline V lookup: CDR1 WSHSY, CDR2 SAAADI. The CDR3 is 17 residues long. Between the trimmed V and J ends, which lost 2 bases and 3 bases, there was a span of 19 bases. The CDR3 DNA reads as TGCGCCAGCAGTGAGCCCCTCATACAGGGAGGAGACACTGAAGCTTTCTTT. Its protein is CASSEPLIQGGDTEAFF.

The chain has TRBV9 and TRBJ1-2; D perhaps matches TRBD1 (6 bases). CDR1 and CDR2 from the germline V gene are SGDLS and YYNGEE. CDR3 size: 13 residues. Trimming stripped 0 bases from V and 4 bases from J, with 7 bases between. CDR3 protein: CASSVEGGYGYTF. CDR3 nucleotides: TGTGCCAGCAGCGTAGAGGGGGGCTATGGCTACACCTTC.